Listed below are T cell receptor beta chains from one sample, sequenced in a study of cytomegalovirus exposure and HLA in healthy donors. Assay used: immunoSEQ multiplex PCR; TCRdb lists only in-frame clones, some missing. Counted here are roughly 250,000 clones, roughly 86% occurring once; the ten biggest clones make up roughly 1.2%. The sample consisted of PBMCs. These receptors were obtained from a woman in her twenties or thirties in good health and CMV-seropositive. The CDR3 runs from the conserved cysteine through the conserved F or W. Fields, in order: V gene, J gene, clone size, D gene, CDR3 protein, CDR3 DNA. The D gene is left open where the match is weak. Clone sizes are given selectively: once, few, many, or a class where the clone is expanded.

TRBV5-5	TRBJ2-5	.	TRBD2	CASSRGTSGRGQETQYF	TGTGCCAGCAGCAGAGGGACTAGCGGGAGGGGACAAGAGACCCAGTACTTC
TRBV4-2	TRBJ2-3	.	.	CASSRITAASTDTQYF	TGTGCCAGCAGCCGCATAACGGCGGCTAGCACAGATACGCAGTATTTT
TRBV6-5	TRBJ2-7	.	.	CASSSSTGSYEQYF	TGTGCCAGCAGTTCCTCAACAGGTTCCTACGAGCAGTACTTC
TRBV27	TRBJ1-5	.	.	CASSSTGPYPVRPQHF	TGTGCCAGCAGTTCCACAGGTCCGTACCCCGTTCGGCCCCAGCATTTT
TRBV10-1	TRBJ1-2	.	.	CASSESISYGYTF	TGCGCCAGCAGTGAGTCTATTTCGTATGGCTACACCTTC
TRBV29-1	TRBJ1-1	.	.	CSAGWRGEGNTEAFF	TGCAGCGCCGGGTGGAGGGGCGAAGGGAACACTGAAGCTTTCTTT
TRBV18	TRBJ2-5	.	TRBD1	CASSRNGQGAGGETQYF	TGTGCCAGCTCACGAAACGGACAGGGGGCGGGCGGAGAGACCCAGTACTTC
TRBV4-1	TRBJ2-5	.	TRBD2	CASSHYGLAAQETQYF	TGCGCCAGCAGCCACTACGGACTAGCGGCTCAAGAGACCCAGTACTTC
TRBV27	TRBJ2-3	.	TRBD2	CASSFLREVTDTQYF	TGTGCCAGCAGTTTCTTGCGGGAGGTTACAGATACGCAGTATTTT
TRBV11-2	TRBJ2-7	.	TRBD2	CASSATSGSYEQYF	TGTGCCAGCAGCGCTACTAGCGGATCCTACGAGCAGTACTTC
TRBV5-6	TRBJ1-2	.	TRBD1	CASSLEPWTGGYGYTF	TGTGCCAGCAGCTTGGAACCCTGGACAGGGGGCTATGGCTACACCTTC
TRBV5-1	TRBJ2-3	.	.	CASSLPGTSTDTQYF	TGCGCCAGCAGCTTGCCGGGGACTAGCACAGATACGCAGTATTTT
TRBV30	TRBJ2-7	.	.	CAWSVAAYYEQYF	TGTGCCTGGAGTGTGGCGGCATACTACGAGCAGTACTTC
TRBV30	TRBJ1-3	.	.	CAWSNRFGNTIYF	TGTGCCTGGAGTAACCGGTTCGGGAACACCATATATTTT
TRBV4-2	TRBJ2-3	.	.	CASSQRRGGGVVTDTQYF	TGTGCCAGCAGCCAACGAAGGGGGGGCGGGGTGGTGACAGATACGCAGTATTTT
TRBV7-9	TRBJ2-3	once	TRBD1	CASSLAVQGANTDTQYF	TGTGCCAGCAGCTTAGCGGTTCAGGGGGCGAACACAGATACGCAGTATTTT
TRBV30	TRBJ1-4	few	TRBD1	CAWGAGQATNEKLFF	TGTGCCTGGGGTGCAGGACAGGCAACTAATGAAAAACTGTTTTTT
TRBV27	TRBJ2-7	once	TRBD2	CASSLTLAGDEQYF	TGTGCCAGCAGTTTAACCCTAGCGGGAGACGAGCAGTACTTC
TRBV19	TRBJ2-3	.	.	CASSYLGEDTQYF	TGTGCCAGTAGTTATCTGGGAGAAGATACGCAGTATTTT
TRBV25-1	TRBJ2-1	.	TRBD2	CASSEWSGRAGNEQFF	TGTGCCAGCAGTGAATGGAGCGGGAGGGCCGGGAATGAGCAGTTCTTC
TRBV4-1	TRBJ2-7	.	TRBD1	CASSQERQGSGQQYF	TGCGCCAGCAGCCAAGAAAGACAGGGGAGTGGACAGCAGTACTTC
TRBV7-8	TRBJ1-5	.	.	CASSQTLRASNQPQHF	TGTGCCAGCAGCCAAACTCTCAGGGCTTCTAATCAGCCCCAGCATTTT
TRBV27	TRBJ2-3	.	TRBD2	CASSFMALASTDTQYF	TGTGCCAGCAGTTTCATGGCACTAGCGAGCACAGATACGCAGTATTTT
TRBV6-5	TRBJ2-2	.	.	CASSYWAGPNTGELFF	TGTGCCAGCAGTTACTGGGCAGGCCCGAACACCGGGGAGCTGTTTTTT
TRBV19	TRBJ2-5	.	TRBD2	CASRLAGGTKETQYF	TGTGCCAGTAGGTTAGCGGGAGGGACTAAAGAGACCCAGTACTTC
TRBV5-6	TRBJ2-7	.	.	CASSLLTYEQYF	TGTGCCAGCAGCTTATTAACTTACGAGCAGTACTTC
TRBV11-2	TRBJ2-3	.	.	CASSLDTVEDTQYF	TGTGCCAGCAGCTTAGATACCGTTGAGGATACGCAGTATTTT
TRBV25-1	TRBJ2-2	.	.	CASSDRTRGYTGELFF	TGTGCCAGCAGTGATAGGACAAGGGGATACACCGGGGAGCTGTTTTTT
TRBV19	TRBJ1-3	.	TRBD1	CASSITRDRGYSSGNTIYF	TGTGCCAGTAGTATAACGCGGGACAGGGGTTATAGCTCTGGAAACACCATATATTTT
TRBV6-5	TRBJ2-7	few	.	CASSEAEQYEQYF	TGTGCCAGCAGTGAAGCAGAACAGTACGAGCAGTACTTC
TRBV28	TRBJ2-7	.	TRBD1	CASSFLGSGTGYYEQYF	TGTGCCAGCAGTTTTTTAGGCTCCGGGACAGGCTACTACGAGCAGTACTTC
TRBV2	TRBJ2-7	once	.	CASSDTLGQYF	TGTGCCAGCAGTGATACTCTAGGGCAGTACTTC
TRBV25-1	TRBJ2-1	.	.	CASSDWGGNEQFF	TGTGCCAGCAGTGATTGGGGCGGCAATGAGCAGTTCTTC
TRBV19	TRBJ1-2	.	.	CASSIDHNTGRYGYTF	TGTGCCAGTAGTATAGATCATAATACAGGGCGCTATGGCTACACCTTC
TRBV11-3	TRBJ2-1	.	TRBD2	CASSLLSGVYNEQFF	TGTGCCAGCAGCTTACTCAGCGGGGTCTACAATGAGCAGTTCTTC
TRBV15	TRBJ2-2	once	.	CATSRGFGGNGELFF	TGTGCCACCAGCAGAGGGTTCGGGGGTAACGGGGAGCTGTTTTTT
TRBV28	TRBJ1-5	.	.	CASSLGGVEGQPQHF	TGTGCCAGCAGTTTGGGTGGAGTTGAGGGTCAGCCCCAGCATTTT
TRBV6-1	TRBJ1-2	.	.	CASSETQTQGNYGYTF	TGTGCCAGCAGTGAAACCCAAACTCAGGGGAACTATGGCTACACCTTC
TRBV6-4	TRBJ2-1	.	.	CASSGRYNEQFF	TGTGCCAGCAGTGGCAGATACAATGAGCAGTTCTTC
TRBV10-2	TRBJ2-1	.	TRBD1	CASSKTGTAYNEQFF	TGCGCCAGCAGTAAAACCGGGACAGCTTACAATGAGCAGTTCTTC
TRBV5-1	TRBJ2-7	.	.	CASSLGGQKTYEQYF	TGCGCCAGCAGCTTGGGAGGACAGAAGACCTACGAGCAGTACTTC
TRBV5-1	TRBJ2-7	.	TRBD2	CASSLATSGIYEQYF	TGCGCCAGCAGCTTGGCAACTAGCGGGATCTACGAGCAGTACTTC
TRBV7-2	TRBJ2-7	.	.	CASSLEWREDSYEQYF	TGTGCCAGCAGCTTAGAGTGGCGGGAAGACTCCTACGAGCAGTACTTC
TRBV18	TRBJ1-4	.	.	CASSPYSREKLFF	TGTGCCAGCTCACCCTATAGCCGGGAAAAACTGTTTTTT
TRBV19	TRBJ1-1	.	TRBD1	CATTGGWTEAFF	TGTGCCACCACAGGGGGTTGGACTGAAGCTTTCTTT
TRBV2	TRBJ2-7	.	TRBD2	CASMVAGGYEQYF	TGTGCCAGCATGGTAGCGGGGGGATACGAGCAGTACTTC
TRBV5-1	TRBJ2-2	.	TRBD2	CASSLRTSGSPISTGELFF	TGCGCCAGCAGCTTAAGGACTAGCGGGAGCCCTATATCGACCGGGGAGCTGTTTTTT
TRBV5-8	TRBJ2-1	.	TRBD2	CASSAGLAGVSEQFF	TGTGCCAGCAGCGCCGGACTAGCGGGAGTCAGTGAGCAGTTCTTC
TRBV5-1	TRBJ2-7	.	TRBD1	CASSLGPTGYREQYF	TGCGCCAGCAGCTTGGGACCGACAGGGTACCGCGAGCAGTACTTC
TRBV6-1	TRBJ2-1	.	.	CASSEFLAEQSNEQFF	TGTGCCAGCAGTGAATTTCTGGCGGAACAATCCAATGAGCAGTTCTTC
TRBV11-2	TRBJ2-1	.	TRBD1	CASKTGGPYYNEQFF	TGTGCCAGCAAAACAGGGGGCCCTTACTACAATGAGCAGTTCTTC
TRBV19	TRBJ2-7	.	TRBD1	CASSTASGQGVEEQYF	TGTGCCAGTAGTACTGCCTCGGGACAGGGGGTTGAAGAGCAGTACTTC
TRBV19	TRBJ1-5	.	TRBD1	CASSSGQVQGQPQHF	TGTGCCAGTAGTTCTGGACAGGTTCAAGGTCAGCCCCAGCATTTT
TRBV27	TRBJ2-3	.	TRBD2	CASSRGLAGFTDTQYF	TGTGCCAGCAGCCGCGGACTAGCGGGATTCACAGATACGCAGTATTTT
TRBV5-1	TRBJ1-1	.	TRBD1	CASSRGQGGLLNTEAFF	TGCGCCAGCAGCCGGGGACAGGGAGGGCTGTTGAACACTGAAGCTTTCTTT
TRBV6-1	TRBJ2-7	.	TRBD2	CASSEALASGTYYEQYF	TGTGCCAGCAGTGAAGCCTTGGCTAGCGGAACTTACTACGAGCAGTACTTC
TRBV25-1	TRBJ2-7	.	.	CASSGTVGPYEQYF	TGTGCCAGCAGTGGAACAGTAGGCCCCTACGAGCAGTACTTC
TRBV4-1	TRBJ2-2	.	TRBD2	CASSQDPGTTEGGELFF	TGCGCCAGCAGCCAAGATCCCGGGACTACCGAGGGCGGGGAGCTGTTTTTT
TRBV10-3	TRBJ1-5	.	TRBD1	CAISDQGATSNQPQHF	TGTGCCATCAGTGATCAGGGGGCGACAAGCAATCAGCCCCAGCATTTT